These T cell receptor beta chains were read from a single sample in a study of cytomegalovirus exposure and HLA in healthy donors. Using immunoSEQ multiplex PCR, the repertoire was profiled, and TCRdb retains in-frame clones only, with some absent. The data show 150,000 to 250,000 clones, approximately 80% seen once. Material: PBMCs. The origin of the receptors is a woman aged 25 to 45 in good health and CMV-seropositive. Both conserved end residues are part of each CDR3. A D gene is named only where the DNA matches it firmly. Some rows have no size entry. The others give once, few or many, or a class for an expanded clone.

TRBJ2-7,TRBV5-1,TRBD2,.,CASSDSSGRLYEQYF,TGCGCCAGCAGCGACTCTAGCGGGAGATTGTACGAGCAGTACTTC
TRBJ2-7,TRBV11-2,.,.,CASSSTSSEQYF,TGTGCCAGCAGCAGTACTAGCAGCGAGCAGTACTTC
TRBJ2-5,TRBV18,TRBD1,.,CASSLTGPETQYF,TGTGCCAGCTCACTGACAGGGCCAGAGACCCAGTACTTC
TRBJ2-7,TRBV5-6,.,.,CASSSLSGASYEQYF,TGTGCCAGCAGCTCACTTAGCGGAGCAAGCTACGAGCAGTACTTC
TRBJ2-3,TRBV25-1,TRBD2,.,CASSDLGRGVRVADTQYF,TGTGCCAGCAGTGATCTTGGGAGGGGCGTTAGGGTAGCAGATACGCAGTATTTT
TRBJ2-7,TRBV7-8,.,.,CASSLPGGVKYEQYF,TGTGCCAGCAGCCTACCGGGGGGCGTTAAGTACGAGCAGTACTTC
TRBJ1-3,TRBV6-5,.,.,CASTWTAGNTIYF,TGTGCCAGCACGTGGACAGCTGGAAACACCATATATTTT
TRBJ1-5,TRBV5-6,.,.,CASSLRTLRDQPQHF,TGTGCCAGCAGCCTCCGGACATTAAGGGATCAGCCCCAGCATTTT
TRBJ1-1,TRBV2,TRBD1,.,CASSRTGIEAFF,TGTGCCAGCAGCCGGACAGGCATAGAAGCTTTCTTT
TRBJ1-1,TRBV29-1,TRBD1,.,CSGGQAMNTEAFF,TGCAGCGGCGGACAGGCGATGAACACTGAAGCTTTCTTT
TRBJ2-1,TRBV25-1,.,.,CASSFRDKGYNEQFF,TGTGCCAGCAGTTTCCGGGACAAGGGGTACAATGAGCAGTTCTTC
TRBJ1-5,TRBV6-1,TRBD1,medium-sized,CASSATGGGQPQHF,TGTGCCAGCAGTGCCACAGGGGGCGGACAGCCCCAGCATTTT
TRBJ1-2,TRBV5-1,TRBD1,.,CASSLGQADYGYTF,TGCGCCAGCAGTTTGGGACAGGCTGACTATGGCTACACCTTC
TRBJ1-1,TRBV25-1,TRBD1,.,CASSNTGGNTEAFF,TGTGCCAGCAGTAACACAGGGGGGAACACTGAAGCTTTCTTT